This is a list of T cell receptor beta chains from one sample in a study of prognosis after radiotherapy for stage I lung cancer. TCRdb re-analysed the multiplex PCR reads in MiXCR, keeping a single row per CDR3 protein. The table includes roughly 30,000 distinct CDR3 sequences, approximately 39% detected once. The sequenced sample was PBMCs, obtained before or after stereotactic body radiation therapy (not recorded which). The origin of the receptors is a donor over 45 with non-small cell lung cancer. Both conserved end residues are part of each CDR3. D genes are given only for firm matches. The size field is filled for only some rows; it gives once, few, many or a size class.

d_call | clone_size | j_call | v_call | cdr3_aa | cdr3_nt
- | many | TRBJ1-2 | TRBV6-1 | CASSEVVGATYYGYTF | TGTGCCAGCAGTGAAGTCGTGGGGGCCACCTACTATGGCTACACCTTC
TRBD1 | - | TRBJ1-5 | TRBV18 | CASSPDRVGQPQHF | TGTGCCAGCTCACCAGACAGGGTTGGTCAGCCCCAGCATTTT
- | many | TRBJ2-3 | TRBV2 | CASRTDTDTQYF | TGTGCCAGCCGGACGGACACAGATACGCAGTATTTT
- | many | TRBJ2-1 | TRBV11-3 | CASSLGLYNEQFF | TGTGCCAGCAGCCTGGGACTTTACAATGAGCAGTTCTTC
- | many | TRBJ1-5 | TRBV7-7 | CASSPNQGYQPQHF | TGTGCTAGCAGCCCGAACCAGGGGTATCAGCCCCAGCATTTT
TRBD1 | - | TRBJ1-2 | TRBV7-9 | CASSLSGTGVNYGYTF | TGTGCCAGCAGCTTATCCGGGACAGGAGTAAACTATGGCTACACCTTC
- | medium-sized | TRBJ1-2 | TRBV28 | CASSDGSNYGYTF | TGTGCCAGCAGTGACGGGTCTAACTATGGCTACACCTTC
- | many | TRBJ1-2 | TRBV6-1 | CASSNMGVPYGYTF | TGTGCCAGCTCCAATATGGGGGTCCCCTATGGCTACACCTTC
- | many | TRBJ1-1 | TRBV28 | CASSFGKSTEAFF | TGTGCCAGCAGTTTCGGAAAGAGCACTGAAGCTTTCTTT
- | - | TRBJ1-2 | TRBV12-3/TRBV12-4 | CASSPGIGVYGYTF | TGTGCCAGCAGCCCCGGTATAGGGGTCTATGGCTACACCTTC
- | many | TRBJ1-1 | TRBV20-1 | CSALAVMNTEAFF | TGCAGTGCTCTCGCAGTCATGAACACTGAAGCTTTCTTT
- | - | TRBJ2-3 | TRBV2 | CAARETVVDTQYF | TGTGCCGCCCGGGAAACAGTCGTCGACACGCAGTATTTT
TRBD1 | - | TRBJ1-5 | TRBV19 | CANIRQGNSNQPQHF | TGTGCCAATATCAGACAGGGGAATAGCAATCAGCCCCAGCATTTT